This record looks at one T cell receptor beta chain sequence and its context. Its ends do not fully match the called genes, so a read error is possible. The CDR3 extends over 13 amino acids. Germline V gives CDR1 SQVTM, CDR2 ANQGSEA. The data belong to a study of CD8 T cells in ankylosing spondylitis. Each CDR3 protein gets one entry after TCRdb re-called the 5' RACE reads with MiXCR. Found here are some 220,000 distinct CDR3 sequences, 8% to 11% of them singletons; the top ten hold 2.6%. The chain is built from TRBV29-1 and TRBJ1-1; weak D call: TRBD1 (5 bases). Sequenced input: blood, either unsorted or a sorted T cell fraction (not recorded which). The clonotype originates from a male donor with ankylosing spondylitis or in good health (not recorded which). The DNA of the CDR3 is TGCAGCGTTATCAGGGTATCGAACACTGAAACTTTCTTT. Protein: CSVIRVSNTETFF.